Shown below are 5 T cell receptor beta chains from a single sample sequenced in a study of shared clonotypes between healthy human individuals. Here immunoSEQ multiplex PCR was the method, and the copy in TCRdb shows in-frame clones only, minus some. The sample lists 550,000 to 700,000 clones, more than 70% occurring once. The sample comprised memory CD4+ T cells sorted from blood. Specified subset: CD45RA-negative fraction. The receptors stem from a woman in her thirties in good health.

V usage is TRBV27 and J usage is TRBJ1-2; D is perhaps TRBD1 (5 bases). V gave up 9 bases and J gave up 0 bases, with 20 bases separating them. The CDR3 runs 16 residues. Germline V CDR1 and CDR2: MNHEY, SMNVEV (reference sequence). The CDR3 DNA reads as TGTGCCAGTAGCCGGGGGGGGATAGGGGCTAACTATGGCTACACCTTC. Its protein product is CASSRGGIGANYGYTF.

The chain links TRBV19 to TRBJ2-7; D unresolved. The germline V gene has CDR1 LNHDA and CDR2 SQIVND (reference sequence). The CDR3 extends over 17 amino acids. Trimming shortened V by 1 base and J by 3 bases, and 19 bases separated the two germline ends. The CDR3 spells CASSIAYPGLIVYEQYF. Here the CDR3 DNA reads TGTGCCAGTAGTATAGCTTACCCAGGATTGATCGTCTACGAGCAGTACTTC.

The chain has TRBV29-1 and TRBJ2-7, with 12 bases identical to TRBD2. Germline V gene sequence: CDR1 SQVTM, CDR2 ANQGSEA. This CDR3 is built from 14 residues. The J segment lost 2 bases and the V segment lost 7 bases, leaving 6 bases of the junction unmatched. For the CDR3, the DNA is TGCAGCGCCACTTCTAGCGGGAGGGCCTACGAGCAGTACTTC. This translates into CSATSSGRAYEQYF.

This sequence joins TRBV2 and TRBJ2-2, with D tentatively TRBD1 (5 bases). The CDR3 extends over 13 amino acids. Germline assignment: CDR1 SNHLY and CDR2 FYNNEI. V lost 6 bases and J 1 base, leaving 6 bases between the germline ends. The CDR3 DNA is TGTGCCAGCAGGCAGGGGAACACCGGGGAGCTGTTTTTT. Translated: CASRQGNTGELFF.

This clone has just one count. The chain combines TRBV10-3 with TRBJ1-5; the D gene is possibly TRBD1 (6 bases). The CDR3 sequence is 13 residues long. V lost 8 bases and J lost 3, with 11 bases in between. Germline V lookup: CDR1 ENHRY, CDR2 SYGVKD. This CDR3 is CAIGTGTNQPQHF. CDR3 DNA: TGTGCCATCGGAACAGGGACCAATCAGCCCCAGCATTTT.